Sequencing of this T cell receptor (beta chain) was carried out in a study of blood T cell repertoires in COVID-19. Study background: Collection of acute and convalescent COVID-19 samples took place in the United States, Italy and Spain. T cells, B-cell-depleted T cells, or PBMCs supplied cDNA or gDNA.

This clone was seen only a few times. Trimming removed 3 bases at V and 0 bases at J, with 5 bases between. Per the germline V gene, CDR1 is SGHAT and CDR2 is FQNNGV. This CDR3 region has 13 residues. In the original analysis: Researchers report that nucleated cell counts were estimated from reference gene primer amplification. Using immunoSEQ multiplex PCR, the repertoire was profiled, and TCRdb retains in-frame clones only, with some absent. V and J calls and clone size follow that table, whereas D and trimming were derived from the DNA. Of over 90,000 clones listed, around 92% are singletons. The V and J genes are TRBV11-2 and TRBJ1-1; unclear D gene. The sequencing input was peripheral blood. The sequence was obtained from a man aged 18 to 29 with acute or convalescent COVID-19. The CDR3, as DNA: TGTGCCAGCAGCTTCGGGTTGAACACTGAAGCTTTCTTT. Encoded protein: CASSFGLNTEAFF.